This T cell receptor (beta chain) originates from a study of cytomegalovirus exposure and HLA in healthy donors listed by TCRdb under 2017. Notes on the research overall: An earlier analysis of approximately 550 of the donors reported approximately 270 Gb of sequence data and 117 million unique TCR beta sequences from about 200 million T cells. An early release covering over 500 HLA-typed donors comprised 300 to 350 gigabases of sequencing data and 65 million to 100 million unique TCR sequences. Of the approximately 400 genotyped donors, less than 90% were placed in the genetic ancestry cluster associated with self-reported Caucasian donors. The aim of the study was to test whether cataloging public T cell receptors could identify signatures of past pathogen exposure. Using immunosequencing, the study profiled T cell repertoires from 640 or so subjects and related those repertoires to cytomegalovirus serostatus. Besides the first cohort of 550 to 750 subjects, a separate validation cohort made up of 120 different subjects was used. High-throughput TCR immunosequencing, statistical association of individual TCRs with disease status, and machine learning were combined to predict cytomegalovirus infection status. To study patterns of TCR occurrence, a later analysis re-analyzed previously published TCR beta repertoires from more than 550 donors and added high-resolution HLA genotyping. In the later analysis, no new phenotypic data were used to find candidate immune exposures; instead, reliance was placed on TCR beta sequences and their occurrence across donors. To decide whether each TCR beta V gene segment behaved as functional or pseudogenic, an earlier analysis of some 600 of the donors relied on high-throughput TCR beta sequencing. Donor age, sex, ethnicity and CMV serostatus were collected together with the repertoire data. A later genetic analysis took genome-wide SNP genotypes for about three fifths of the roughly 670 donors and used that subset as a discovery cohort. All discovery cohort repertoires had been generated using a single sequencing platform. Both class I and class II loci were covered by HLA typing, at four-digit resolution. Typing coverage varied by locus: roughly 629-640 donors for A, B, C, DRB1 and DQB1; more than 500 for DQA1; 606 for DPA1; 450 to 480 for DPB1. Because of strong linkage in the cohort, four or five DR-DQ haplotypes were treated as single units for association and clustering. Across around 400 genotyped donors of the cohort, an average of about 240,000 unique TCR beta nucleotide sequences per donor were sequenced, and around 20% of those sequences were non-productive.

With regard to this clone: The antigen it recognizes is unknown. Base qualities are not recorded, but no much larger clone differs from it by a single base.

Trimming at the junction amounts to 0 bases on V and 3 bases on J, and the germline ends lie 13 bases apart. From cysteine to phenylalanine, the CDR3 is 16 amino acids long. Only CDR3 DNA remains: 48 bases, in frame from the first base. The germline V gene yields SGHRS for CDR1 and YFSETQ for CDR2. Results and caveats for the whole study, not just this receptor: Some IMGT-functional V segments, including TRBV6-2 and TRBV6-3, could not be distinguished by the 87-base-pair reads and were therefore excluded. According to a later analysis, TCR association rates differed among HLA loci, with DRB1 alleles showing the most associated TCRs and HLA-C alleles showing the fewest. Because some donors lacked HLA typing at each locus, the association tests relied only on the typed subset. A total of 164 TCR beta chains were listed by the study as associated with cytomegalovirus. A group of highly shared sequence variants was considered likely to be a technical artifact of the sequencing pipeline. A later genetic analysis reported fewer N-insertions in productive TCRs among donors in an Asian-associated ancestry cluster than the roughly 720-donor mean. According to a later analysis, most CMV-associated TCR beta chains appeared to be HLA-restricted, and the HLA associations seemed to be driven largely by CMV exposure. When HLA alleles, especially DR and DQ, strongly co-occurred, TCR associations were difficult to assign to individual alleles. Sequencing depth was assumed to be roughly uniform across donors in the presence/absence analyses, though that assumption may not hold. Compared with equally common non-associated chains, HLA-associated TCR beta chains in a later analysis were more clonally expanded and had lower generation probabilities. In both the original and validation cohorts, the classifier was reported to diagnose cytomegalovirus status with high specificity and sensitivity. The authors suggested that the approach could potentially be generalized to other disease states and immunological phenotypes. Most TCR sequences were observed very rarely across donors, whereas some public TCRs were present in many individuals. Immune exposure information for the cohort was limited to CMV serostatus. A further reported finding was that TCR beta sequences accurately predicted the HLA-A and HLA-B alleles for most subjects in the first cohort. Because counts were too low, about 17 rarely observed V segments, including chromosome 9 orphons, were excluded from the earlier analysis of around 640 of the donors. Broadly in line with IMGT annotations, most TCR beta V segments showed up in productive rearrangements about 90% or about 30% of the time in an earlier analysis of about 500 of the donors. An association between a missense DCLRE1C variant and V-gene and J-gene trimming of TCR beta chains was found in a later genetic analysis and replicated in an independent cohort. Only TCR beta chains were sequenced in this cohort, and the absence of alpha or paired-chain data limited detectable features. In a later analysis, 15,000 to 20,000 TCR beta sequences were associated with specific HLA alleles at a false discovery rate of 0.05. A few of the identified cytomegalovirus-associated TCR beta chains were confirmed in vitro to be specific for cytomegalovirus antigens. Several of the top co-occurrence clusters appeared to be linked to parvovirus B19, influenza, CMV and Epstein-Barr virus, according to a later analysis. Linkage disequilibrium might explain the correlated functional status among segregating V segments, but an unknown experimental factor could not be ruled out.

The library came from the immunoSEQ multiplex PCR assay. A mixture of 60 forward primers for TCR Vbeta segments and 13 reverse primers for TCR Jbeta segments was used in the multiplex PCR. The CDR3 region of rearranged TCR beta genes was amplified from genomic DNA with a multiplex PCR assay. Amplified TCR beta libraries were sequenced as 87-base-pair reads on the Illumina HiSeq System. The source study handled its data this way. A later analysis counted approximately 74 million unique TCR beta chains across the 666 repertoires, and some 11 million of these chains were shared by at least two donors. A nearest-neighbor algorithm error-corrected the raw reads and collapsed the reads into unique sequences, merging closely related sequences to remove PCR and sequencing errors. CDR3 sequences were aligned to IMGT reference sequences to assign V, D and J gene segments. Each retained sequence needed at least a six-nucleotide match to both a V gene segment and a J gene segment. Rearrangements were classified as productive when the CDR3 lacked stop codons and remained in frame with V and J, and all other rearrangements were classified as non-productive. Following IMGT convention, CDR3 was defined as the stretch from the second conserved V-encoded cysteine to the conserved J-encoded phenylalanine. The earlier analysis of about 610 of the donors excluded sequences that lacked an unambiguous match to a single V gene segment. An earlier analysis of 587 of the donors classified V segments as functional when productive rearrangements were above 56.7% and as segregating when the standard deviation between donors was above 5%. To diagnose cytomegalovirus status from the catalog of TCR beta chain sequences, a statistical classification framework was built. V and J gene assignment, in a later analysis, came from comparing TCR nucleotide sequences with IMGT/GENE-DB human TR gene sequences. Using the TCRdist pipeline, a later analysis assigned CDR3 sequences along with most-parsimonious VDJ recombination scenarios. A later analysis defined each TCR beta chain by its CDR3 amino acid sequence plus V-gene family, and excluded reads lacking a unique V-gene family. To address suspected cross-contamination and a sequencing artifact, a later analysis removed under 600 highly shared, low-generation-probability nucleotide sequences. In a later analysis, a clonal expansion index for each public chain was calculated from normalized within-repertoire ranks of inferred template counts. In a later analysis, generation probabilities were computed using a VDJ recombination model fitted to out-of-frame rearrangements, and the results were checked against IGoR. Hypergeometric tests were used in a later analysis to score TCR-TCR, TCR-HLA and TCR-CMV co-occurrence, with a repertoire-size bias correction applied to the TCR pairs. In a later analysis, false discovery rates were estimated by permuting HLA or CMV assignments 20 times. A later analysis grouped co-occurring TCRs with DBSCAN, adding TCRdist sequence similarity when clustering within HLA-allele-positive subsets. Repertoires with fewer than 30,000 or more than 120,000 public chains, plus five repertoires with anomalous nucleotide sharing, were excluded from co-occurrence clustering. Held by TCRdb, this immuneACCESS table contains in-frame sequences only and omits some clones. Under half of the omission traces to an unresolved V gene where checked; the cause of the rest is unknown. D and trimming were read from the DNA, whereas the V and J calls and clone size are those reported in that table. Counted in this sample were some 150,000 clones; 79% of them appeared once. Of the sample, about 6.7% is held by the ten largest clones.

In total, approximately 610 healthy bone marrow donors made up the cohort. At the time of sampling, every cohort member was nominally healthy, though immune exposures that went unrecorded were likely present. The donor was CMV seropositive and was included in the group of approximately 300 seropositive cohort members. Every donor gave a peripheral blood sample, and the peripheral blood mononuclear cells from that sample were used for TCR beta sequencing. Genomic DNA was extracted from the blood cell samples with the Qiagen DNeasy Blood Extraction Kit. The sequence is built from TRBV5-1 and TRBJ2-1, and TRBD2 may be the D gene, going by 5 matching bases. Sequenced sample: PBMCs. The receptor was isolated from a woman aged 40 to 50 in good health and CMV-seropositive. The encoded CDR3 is CASSLEGTSNYNEQFF. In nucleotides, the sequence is TGCGCCAGCAGCTTGGAGGGTACTAGTAACTACAATGAGCAGTTCTTC.